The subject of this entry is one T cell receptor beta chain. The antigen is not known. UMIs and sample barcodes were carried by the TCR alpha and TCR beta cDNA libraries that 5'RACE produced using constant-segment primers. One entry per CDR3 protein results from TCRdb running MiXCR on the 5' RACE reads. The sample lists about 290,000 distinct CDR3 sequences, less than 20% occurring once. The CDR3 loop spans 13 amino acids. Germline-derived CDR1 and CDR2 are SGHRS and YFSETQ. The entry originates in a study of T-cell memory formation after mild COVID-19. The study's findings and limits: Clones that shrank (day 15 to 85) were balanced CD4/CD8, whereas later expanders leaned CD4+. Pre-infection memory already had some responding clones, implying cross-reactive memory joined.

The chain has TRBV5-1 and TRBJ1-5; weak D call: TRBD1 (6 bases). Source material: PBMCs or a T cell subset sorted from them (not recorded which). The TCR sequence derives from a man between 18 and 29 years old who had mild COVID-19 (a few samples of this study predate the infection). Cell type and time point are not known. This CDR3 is CATGGLQDQPQHF. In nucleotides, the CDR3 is TGCGCTACGGGGGGCTTGCAGGACCAGCCCCAGCATTTT.